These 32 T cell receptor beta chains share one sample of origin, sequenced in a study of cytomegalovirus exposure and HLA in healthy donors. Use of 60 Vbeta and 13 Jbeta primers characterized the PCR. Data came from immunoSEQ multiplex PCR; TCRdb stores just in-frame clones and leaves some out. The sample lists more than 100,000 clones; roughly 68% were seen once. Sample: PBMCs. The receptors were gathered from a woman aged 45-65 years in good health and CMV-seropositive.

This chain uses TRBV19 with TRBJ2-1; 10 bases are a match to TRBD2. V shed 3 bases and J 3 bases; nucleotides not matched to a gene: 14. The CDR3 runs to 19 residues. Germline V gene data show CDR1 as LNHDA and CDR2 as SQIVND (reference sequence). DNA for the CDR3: TGTGCCAGTAGTATCCGGGCTAGCGGGGGTATCGGTCTCTACAATGAGCAGTTCTTC. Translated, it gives CASSIRASGGIGLYNEQFF.

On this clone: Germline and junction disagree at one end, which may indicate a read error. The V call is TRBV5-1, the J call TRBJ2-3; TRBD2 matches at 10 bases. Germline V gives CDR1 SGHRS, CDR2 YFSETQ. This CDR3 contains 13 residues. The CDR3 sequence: CASSPESGGARGF. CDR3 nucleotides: TGCGCCAGCAGCCCCGAGAGCGGGGGGGCCCGGGGTTTT.

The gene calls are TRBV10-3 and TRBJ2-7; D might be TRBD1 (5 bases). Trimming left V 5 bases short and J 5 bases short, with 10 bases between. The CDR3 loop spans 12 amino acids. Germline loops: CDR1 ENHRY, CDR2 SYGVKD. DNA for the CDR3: TGTGCCATCAGTACTACAGGCCACGAGCAGTACTTC. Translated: CAISTTGHEQYF.

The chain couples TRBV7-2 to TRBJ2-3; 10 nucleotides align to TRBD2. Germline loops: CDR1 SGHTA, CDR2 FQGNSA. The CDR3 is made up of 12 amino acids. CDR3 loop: CATRAGGDTQYF. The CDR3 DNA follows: TGTGCAACCCGAGCGGGGGGGGATACGCAGTATTTT.

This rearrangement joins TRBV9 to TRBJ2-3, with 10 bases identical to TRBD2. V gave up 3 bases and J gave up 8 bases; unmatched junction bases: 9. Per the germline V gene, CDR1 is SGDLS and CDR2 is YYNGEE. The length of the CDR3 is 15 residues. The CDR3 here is CASSAQSGGAGTQYF. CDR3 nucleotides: TGTGCCAGCAGCGCCCAGAGCGGGGGGGCCGGTACGCAGTATTTT.

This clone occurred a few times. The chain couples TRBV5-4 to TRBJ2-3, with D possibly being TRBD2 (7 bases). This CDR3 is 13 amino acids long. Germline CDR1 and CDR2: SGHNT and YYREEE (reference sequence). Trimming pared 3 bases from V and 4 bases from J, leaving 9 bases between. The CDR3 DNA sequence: TGTGCCAGCAGCTCCGGGGGGCCAGATACGCAGTATTTT. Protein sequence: CASSSGGPDTQYF.

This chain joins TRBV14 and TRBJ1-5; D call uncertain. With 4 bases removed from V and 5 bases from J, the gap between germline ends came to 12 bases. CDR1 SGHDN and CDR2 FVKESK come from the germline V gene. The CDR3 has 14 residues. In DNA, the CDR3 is TGTGCCAGCAGCCCGGCAGGCGGGCATCAGCCCCAGCATTTT. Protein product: CASSPAGGHQPQHF. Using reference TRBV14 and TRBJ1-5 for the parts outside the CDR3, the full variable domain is EAGVTQFPSHSVIEKGQTVTLRCDPISGHDNLYWYRRVMGKEIKFLLHFVKESKQDESGMPNNRFLAERTGGTYSTLKVQPAELEDSGVYFCASSPAGGHQPQHFGDGTRLSIL.

The CDR3 loop reads CASSQDWSVSNQPQHF. The CDR3, as DNA: TGCGCCAGCAGCCAAGATTGGTCGGTTAGCAATCAGCCCCAGCATTTT. The genes are TRBV4-1 and TRBJ1-5; no firm D call. V was trimmed by 0 bases and J by 0 bases, leaving 9 bases between them. The germline gives CDR1 MGHRA, CDR2 YSYEKL. The CDR3 has 16 residues.

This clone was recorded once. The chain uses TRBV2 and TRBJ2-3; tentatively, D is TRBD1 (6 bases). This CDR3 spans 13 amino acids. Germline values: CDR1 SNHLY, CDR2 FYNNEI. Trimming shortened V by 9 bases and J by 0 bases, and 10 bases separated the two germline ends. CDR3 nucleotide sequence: TGTGCCAGGGGGGCCAGAAGCACAGATACGCAGTATTTT. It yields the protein CARGARSTDTQYF.

CDR3 DNA: TGTGCCTGGAGTGTTTCGGCAGGGGGGTATCAGCCCCAGCATTTT. It encodes CAWSVSAGGYQPQHF. This rearrangement joins TRBV30 to TRBJ1-5; 7 nucleotides agree with TRBD1. With V trimmed by 0 bases and J by 5 bases, 7 bases remained unmatched. The germline CDR1 and CDR2 sequences are GTSNPN and SVGIG (reference sequence). This CDR3 is 15 amino acids long.

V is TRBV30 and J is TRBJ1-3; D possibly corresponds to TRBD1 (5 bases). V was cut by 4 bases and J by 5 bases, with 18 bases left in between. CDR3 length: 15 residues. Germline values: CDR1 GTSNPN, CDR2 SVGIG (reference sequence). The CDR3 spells CAWTARGRSRNTIYF. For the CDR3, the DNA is TGTGCCTGGACTGCAAGGGGTCGGTCTCGAAACACCATATATTTT.

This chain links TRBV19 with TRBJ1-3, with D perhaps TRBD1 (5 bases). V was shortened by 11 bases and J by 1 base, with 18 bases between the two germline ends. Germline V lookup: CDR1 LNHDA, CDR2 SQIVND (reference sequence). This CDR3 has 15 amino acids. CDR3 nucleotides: TGTGCCCGTGTAGGGGAGGGACCGTCTGGAAACACCATATATTTT. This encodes CARVGEGPSGNTIYF.

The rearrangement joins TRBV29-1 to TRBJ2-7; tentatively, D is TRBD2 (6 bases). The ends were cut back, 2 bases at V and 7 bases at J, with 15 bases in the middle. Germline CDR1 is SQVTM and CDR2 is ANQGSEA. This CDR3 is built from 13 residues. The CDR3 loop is CSVEPPGTGEQYF. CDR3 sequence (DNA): TGCAGCGTTGAACCACCAGGGACTGGAGAGCAGTACTTC.

In DNA, the CDR3 is TGCGCCAGCAGCCGGGGGGGCTATGGCTACACCTTC. Protein sequence: CASSRGGYGYTF. The genes are TRBV5-1 and TRBJ1-2; the D gene is possibly TRBD1 (5 bases). V dropped 4 bases and J dropped 4 bases, with 8 bases sitting between them. Germline CDR1 reads SGHRS; CDR2 reads YFSETQ. The CDR3 runs to 12 residues.

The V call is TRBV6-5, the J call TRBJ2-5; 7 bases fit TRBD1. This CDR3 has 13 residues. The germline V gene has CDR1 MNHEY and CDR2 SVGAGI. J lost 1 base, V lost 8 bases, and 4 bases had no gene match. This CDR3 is CASGGQPQETQYF. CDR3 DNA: TGTGCCAGCGGGGGACAGCCCCAAGAGACCCAGTACTTC.

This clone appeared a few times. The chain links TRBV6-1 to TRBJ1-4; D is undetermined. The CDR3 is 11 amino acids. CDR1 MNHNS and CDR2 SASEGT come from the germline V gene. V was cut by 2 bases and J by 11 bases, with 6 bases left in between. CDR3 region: CASSERGKLFF. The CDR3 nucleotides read TGTGCCAGCAGTGAACGGGGTAAACTGTTTTTT.

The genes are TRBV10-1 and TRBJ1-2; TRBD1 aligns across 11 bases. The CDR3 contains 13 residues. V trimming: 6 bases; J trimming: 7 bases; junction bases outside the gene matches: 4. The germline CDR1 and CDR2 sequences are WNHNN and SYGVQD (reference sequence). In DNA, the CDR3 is TGCGCCAGCAGCGCCGGGACAGGGGGTGGCTACACCTTC. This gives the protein CASSAGTGGGYTF.

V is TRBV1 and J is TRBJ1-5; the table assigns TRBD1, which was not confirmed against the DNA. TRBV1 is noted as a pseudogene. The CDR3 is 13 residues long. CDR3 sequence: CTSSWDSNQPQHF. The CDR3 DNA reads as TGCACCAGCAGCTGGGACAGTAATCAGCCCCAGCATTTT.

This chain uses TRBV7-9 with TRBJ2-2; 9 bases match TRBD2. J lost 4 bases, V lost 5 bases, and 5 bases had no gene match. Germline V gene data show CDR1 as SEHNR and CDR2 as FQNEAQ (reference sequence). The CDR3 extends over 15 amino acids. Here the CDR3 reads CASSRLAVGTGELFF. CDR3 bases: TGTGCCAGCAGCAGACTAGCGGTCGGCACCGGGGAGCTGTTTTTT.

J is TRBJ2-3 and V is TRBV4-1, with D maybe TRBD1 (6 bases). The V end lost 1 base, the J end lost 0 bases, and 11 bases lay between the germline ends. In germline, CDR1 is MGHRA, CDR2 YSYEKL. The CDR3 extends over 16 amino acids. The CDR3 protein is CASSQGTAESTDTQYF. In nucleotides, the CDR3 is TGCGCCAGCAGCCAAGGGACAGCCGAAAGCACAGATACGCAGTATTTT.

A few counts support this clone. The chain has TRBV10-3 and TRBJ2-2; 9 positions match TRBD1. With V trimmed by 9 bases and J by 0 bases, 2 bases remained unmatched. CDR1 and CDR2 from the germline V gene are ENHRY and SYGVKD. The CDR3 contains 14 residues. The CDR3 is CAMDRGSNTGELFF. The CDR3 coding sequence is TGTGCCATGGACAGGGGTTCGAACACCGGGGAGCTGTTTTTT.

The DNA of the CDR3 is TGTGCCTTCGCAACAGGGGACGCCTACAATGAGCAGTTCTTC. Residues: CAFATGDAYNEQFF. V usage is TRBV6-1 and J usage is TRBJ2-1; 7 bases are a match to TRBD1. The CDR3 is made up of 14 amino acids. The V gene end was trimmed by 11 bases and the J gene end by 2 bases; junction bases not matched to a gene: 9. Germline-derived CDR1 and CDR2 are MNHNS and SASEGT.

CDR3 DNA sequence: TGTGCCAGCAGCTCGGGGTGGGAGACCCAGTACTTC. This encodes CASSSGWETQYF. The rearrangement joins TRBV7-2 to TRBJ2-5, with a tentative D call TRBD2 (5 bases). V dropped 4 bases and J dropped 5 bases, with 8 bases sitting between them. The V gene's germline CDR1 is SGHTA and CDR2 FQGNSA. This CDR3 has 12 residues.

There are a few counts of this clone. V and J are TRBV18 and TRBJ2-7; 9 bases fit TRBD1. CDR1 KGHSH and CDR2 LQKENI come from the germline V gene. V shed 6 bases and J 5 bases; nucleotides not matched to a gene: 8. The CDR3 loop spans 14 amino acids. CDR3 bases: TGTGCCAGCTCCCTCGGGACAGGGTTTGACGAGCAGTACTTC. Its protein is CASSLGTGFDEQYF.

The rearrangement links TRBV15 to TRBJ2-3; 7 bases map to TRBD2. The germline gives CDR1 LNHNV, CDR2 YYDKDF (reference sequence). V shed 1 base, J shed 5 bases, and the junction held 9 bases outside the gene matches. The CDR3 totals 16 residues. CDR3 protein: CATSRGSTGEGDTQYF. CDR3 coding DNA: TGTGCCACCAGCAGAGGGAGTACGGGGGAGGGAGATACGCAGTATTTT. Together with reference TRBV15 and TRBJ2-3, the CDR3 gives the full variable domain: DAMVIQNPRYQVTQFGKPVTLSCSQTLNHNVMYWYQQKSSQAPKLLFHYYDKDFNNEADTPDNFQSRRPNTSFCFLDIRSPGLGDTAMYLCATSRGSTGEGDTQYFGPGTRLTVL.

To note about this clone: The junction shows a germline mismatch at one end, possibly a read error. The CDR3 DNA reads as TGCGCCAGCCGCTTCCTTCGGACAGGCGAGGCGAACACTGAAGCTTTCTTT. Amino acid sequence: CASRFLRTGEANTEAFF. The chain is built from TRBV5-1 and TRBJ1-1; 7 bases map to TRBD1. This CDR3 spans 17 amino acids. Germline lookup yields CDR1 SGHRS and CDR2 YFSETQ.

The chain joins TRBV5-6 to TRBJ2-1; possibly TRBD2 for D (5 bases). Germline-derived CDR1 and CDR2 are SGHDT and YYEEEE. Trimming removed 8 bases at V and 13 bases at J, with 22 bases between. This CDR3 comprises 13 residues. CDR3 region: CASFLLGLAGQFF. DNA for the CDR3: TGTGCCAGTTTCCTCCTTGGGCTAGCCGGACAGTTCTTC.

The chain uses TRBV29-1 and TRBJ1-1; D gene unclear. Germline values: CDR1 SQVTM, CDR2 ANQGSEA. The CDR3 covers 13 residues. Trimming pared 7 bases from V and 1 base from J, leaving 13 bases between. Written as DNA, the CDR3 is TGCAGCGCCTCCCCGCGAGGGAACACTGAAGCTTTCTTT. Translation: CSASPRGNTEAFF.

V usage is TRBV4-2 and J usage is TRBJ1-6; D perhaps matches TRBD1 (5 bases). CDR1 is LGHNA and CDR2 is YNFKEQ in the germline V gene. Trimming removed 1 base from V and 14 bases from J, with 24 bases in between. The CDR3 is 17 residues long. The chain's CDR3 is CASSQVGSIWGPLTLHF. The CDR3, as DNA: TGTGCCAGCAGCCAAGTCGGCTCTATTTGGGGCCCCCTCACCCTCCACTTT.

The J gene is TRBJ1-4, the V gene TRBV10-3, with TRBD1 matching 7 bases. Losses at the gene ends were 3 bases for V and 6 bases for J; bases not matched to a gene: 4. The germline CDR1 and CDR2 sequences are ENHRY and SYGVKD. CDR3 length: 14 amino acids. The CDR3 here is CAISDTGEHEKLFF. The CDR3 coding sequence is TGTGCCATCAGTGACACAGGGGAGCATGAAAAACTGTTTTTT.

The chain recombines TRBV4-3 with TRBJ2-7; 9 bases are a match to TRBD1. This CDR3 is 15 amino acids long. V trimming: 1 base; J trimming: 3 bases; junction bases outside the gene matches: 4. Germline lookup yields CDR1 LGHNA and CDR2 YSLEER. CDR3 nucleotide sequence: TGCGCCAGCAGCCAAGCCGGGACAGGGAGCTACGAGCAGTACTTC. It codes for CASSQAGTGSYEQYF.

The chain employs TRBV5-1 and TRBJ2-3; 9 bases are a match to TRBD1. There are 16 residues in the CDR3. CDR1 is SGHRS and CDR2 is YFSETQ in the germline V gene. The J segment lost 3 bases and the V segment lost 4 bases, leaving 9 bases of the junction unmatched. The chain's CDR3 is CASSRSGTGRTDTQYF. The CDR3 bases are TGCGCCAGCAGCCGATCCGGGACAGGGAGAACAGATACGCAGTATTTT.